What follows describes a single TCR beta chain. Its antigen remains unknown. These data belong to a study of shared clonotypes between healthy human individuals. Study-wide results and limits: Unshared clonotypes carried lower generation probabilities than those common to all four donors. Large sequencing depth failed to make sorted-subset sequencing complete, rarefaction showed.

CDR1 and CDR2 (germline): MDHEN, SYDVKM. The ends were cut back, 3 bases at V and 1 base at J, with 16 bases in the middle. This CDR3 comprises 17 residues. Here immunoSEQ multiplex PCR was the method, and the copy in TCRdb shows in-frame clones only, minus some. The repertoire holds under 650,000 clones, almost 97% seen once, with 0.055% to 0.075% in the top ten. This chain uses TRBV28 with TRBJ2-1, with D possibly matching TRBD2 (5 bases). The sequenced sample was naive CD4+ T cells sorted from blood. Subset noted: CD45RA+ positively selected. This TCR was sampled from a woman aged 25-40 years in good health. The CDR3 nucleotides are TGTGCCAGCAGTTTGTTGGGAGCCAAACCATCCTACAATGAGCAGTTCTTC. Protein product: CASSLLGAKPSYNEQFF.